The T cell receptor (beta chain) described here comes from a study of blood T cells in healthy people across ages. General observations from the study: Versus aged donors, long-lived donors had higher diversity and more naive CD4+ cells. PBMCs left unsorted prevented a conclusive naive versus antigen-experienced comparison.

Drawn from each donor were around 10 milliliters of peripheral blood. Each sample gave at least 7 million isolated PBMCs. This clonotype was seen a few times. Its antigen remains unidentified. This CDR3 contains 14 residues. Trimming took 7 bases from V and 4 from J, leaving 15 bases between them. CDR1 and CDR2 (germline): SGHAT, FQNNGV. Using a J-beta primer mix together with a sample-barcoded 5' primer, a second PCR was run for roughly 6 to 12 cycles. One entry per CDR3 protein results from TCRdb running MiXCR on the 5' RACE reads. The sample carries about 1.4 million distinct CDR3 sequences, roughly 60% recorded once.

The chain uses TRBV11-2 and TRBJ2-3; D possibly corresponds to TRBD2 (8 bases). The sample taken for sequencing was blood. The sequence was collected from a man aged 18 to 30 in good health. CDR3 residues: CASTKRGTADTQYF. CDR3 in DNA: TGTGCCAGCACCAAGCGGGGGACAGCAGATACGCAGTATTTT.